The 31 T cell receptor beta chains below all came from one sample that was sequenced in a study of blood T cell repertoires in COVID-19. Data came from immunoSEQ multiplex PCR; TCRdb stores just in-frame clones and leaves some out. The repertoire holds about 260,000 clones, with about 80% as singletons. The sample was peripheral blood. All receptors come from a woman older than 75 with acute or convalescent COVID-19.

The V gene is TRBV19, the J gene TRBJ2-1; 7 bases line up with TRBD2. Germline CDR1 and CDR2: LNHDA and SQIVND (reference sequence). There are 13 residues in the CDR3. V lost 10 bases to trimming and J lost 0 bases; unmatched junction nucleotides: 3. This CDR3 reads CATTSDSYNEQFF. CDR3 bases: TGTGCCACCACTAGCGACTCCTACAATGAGCAGTTCTTC.

This clone was detected a few times. The V and J genes are TRBV5-1 and TRBJ1-4, with D tentatively TRBD1 (6 bases). Germline CDR1 and CDR2: SGHRS and YFSETQ. Trimming removed 1 base from V and 10 bases from J, with 20 bases in between. The CDR3 consists of 16 residues. The CDR3 here is CASSLTTPTGRRKLFF. The CDR3 bases are TGCGCCAGCAGCTTGACCACACCGACAGGCCGAAGAAAACTGTTTTTT.

The rearrangement uses TRBV6-5 and TRBJ2-2; no reliable D call. The germline gives CDR1 MNHEY, CDR2 SVGAGI. The CDR3 is 16 amino acids. Trimming took off 0 bases at V and 4 bases at J, with 12 bases between the two ends. In DNA, the CDR3 is TGTGCCAGCAGTTACTCGCAGAGGAGAACCACCGGGGAGCTGTTTTTT. It specifies CASSYSQRRTTGELFF.

The chain employs TRBV7-2 and TRBJ2-1, with D unclear. V lost 5 bases to trimming and J lost 8 bases, with 16 bases between them. The CDR3 is made up of 14 amino acids. Germline CDR1 reads SGHTA; CDR2 reads FQGNSA. CDR3 loop: CASSVAGLHDEQFF. DNA for the CDR3: TGTGCCAGCAGCGTTGCAGGTCTGCACGATGAGCAGTTCTTC.

This chain uses TRBV28 with TRBJ1-1; tentative D call: TRBD1 (6 bases). CDR1 MDHEN and CDR2 SYDVKM come from the germline V gene. The CDR3 contains 15 residues. Trimming removed 5 bases at V and 5 bases at J, with 18 bases between. DNA for the CDR3: TGTGCCAGCAGTGCCCCAGGGGCGAAGGATACTGAAGCTTTCTTT. Amino acid sequence: CASSAPGAKDTEAFF.

The rearrangement joins TRBV2 to TRBJ2-1, with TRBD2 as a possible D gene (7 bases). Trimming stripped 6 bases from V and 3 bases from J, with 12 bases between. This CDR3 region has 14 residues. CDR1 SNHLY and CDR2 FYNNEI come from the germline V gene. Here the CDR3 DNA reads TGTGCCAGCAGGGGAGGGGGGGACTACAATGAGCAGTTCTTC. Translation: CASRGGGDYNEQFF.

In nucleotides, the CDR3 is TGTGCCAGCAGCCAAGTTGGGGGGGATCAGCCCCAGCATTTT. As protein: CASSQVGGDQPQHF. This chain uses TRBV4-2 with TRBJ1-5; weak D call: TRBD1 (5 bases). The CDR3 runs to 14 residues. CDR1 is LGHNA and CDR2 is YNFKEQ in the germline V gene. V lost 1 base to trimming and J lost 5 bases, with 9 bases between them.

This chain connects TRBV4-1 to TRBJ1-2; TRBD1 matches at 10 bases. Germline V lookup: CDR1 MGHRA, CDR2 YSYEKL. The CDR3 extends over 19 amino acids. V gave up 0 bases and J gave up 5 bases; unmatched junction bases: 15. The CDR3 sequence is CASSQEETGYSGQGYGYTF. CDR3 in DNA: TGCGCCAGCAGCCAAGAAGAGACCGGTTACTCGGGACAGGGGTATGGCTACACCTTC.

This clone was detected only once. The rearrangement joins TRBV7-8 to TRBJ1-5; 9 nucleotides align to TRBD1. Germline CDR1 SGHVS, CDR2 FQNEAQ. The CDR3 is 17 residues long. The J segment lost 5 bases and the V segment lost 5 bases, leaving 13 bases of the junction unmatched. CDR3 sequence reads: CASSGGTGLMGDQPQHF. The CDR3 nucleotides are TGTGCCAGCAGCGGCGGGACAGGGCTTATGGGGGATCAGCCCCAGCATTTT.

The V call is TRBV3-1 (or the pseudogene TRBV3-2), the J call TRBJ1-2; D remains unclear. With 2 bases removed from V and 8 bases from J, the gap between germline ends came to 18 bases. The V gene's germline CDR1 is LGHDT and CDR2 YNNKEL (reference sequence). This CDR3 is 15 amino acids long. The CDR3 region is CASSQKLRAGEGYTF. DNA for the CDR3: TGTGCCAGCAGCCAAAAACTCCGGGCCGGGGAGGGCTACACCTTC.

The gene calls are TRBV5-6 and TRBJ2-7; D uncertain. The V end was cut by 3 bases, the J end by 2 bases, with 12 bases between. CDR1 is SGHDT, CDR2 YYEEEE, per germline. The CDR3 contains 14 residues. In DNA form, the CDR3 reads TGTGCCAGCAGCTCCCCCGGTCTCGCCTACGAGCAGTACTTC. Protein product: CASSSPGLAYEQYF. The entire variable domain, with the rest obtained from reference TRBV5-6 and TRBJ2-7, is as follows: DAGVTQSPTHLIKTRGQQVTLRCSPKSGHDTVSWYQQALGQGPQFIFQYYEEEERQRGNFPDRFSGHQFPNYSSELNVNALLLGDSALYLCASSSPGLAYEQYFGPGTRLTVT.

This chain uses TRBV7-2 with TRBJ2-1; 8 positions match TRBD2. The V gene end was trimmed by 6 bases and the J gene end by 1 base; junction bases not matched to a gene: 5. The CDR3 sequence is 15 residues long. Per the germline V gene, CDR1 is SGHTA and CDR2 is FQGNSA. As DNA, the CDR3 is TGTGCCAGCAGGCAAACTAGCGGATCCTACAATGAGCAGTTCTTC. Its protein product is CASRQTSGSYNEQFF.

The chain uses TRBV27 and TRBJ2-5; 12 bases are shared with TRBD2. The CDR3 is 17 amino acids. Looked up from germline, CDR1 is MNHEY and CDR2 is SMNVEV (reference sequence). The ends lost 8 bases at V and 2 bases at J; junction bases unmatched: 12. The CDR3 DNA sequence: TGTGCCAGCGGGGGGTCTTTAGGACTAGCGGGACAAGAGACCCAGTACTTC. Its protein product is CASGGSLGLAGQETQYF.

V gene TRBV7-2 combines with J gene TRBJ1-1, with TRBD1 identical over 8 bases. The CDR3 is 15 residues long. V shed 1 base and J 4 bases; nucleotides not matched to a gene: 5. Germline-derived CDR1 and CDR2 are SGHTA and FQGNSA. CDR3 amino acids: CASSLVRQGTTEAFF. The CDR3 bases are TGTGCCAGCAGCTTAGTCCGACAGGGGACCACTGAAGCTTTCTTT.

The V and J genes are TRBV7-2 and TRBJ2-6; possible D gene TRBD1, 6 bases. Looked up from germline, CDR1 is SGHTA and CDR2 is FQGNSA. The V and J ends lost 0 bases and 2 bases respectively, with 11 bases between them. This CDR3 has 17 residues. CDR3 amino acids: CASSLAPAGAGANVLTF. CDR3 DNA: TGTGCCAGCAGCTTAGCGCCGGCAGGGGCTGGGGCCAACGTCCTGACTTTC.

The rearrangement joins TRBV9 to TRBJ1-5; 10 bases map to TRBD1. Germline loops: CDR1 SGDLS, CDR2 YYNGEE. V was pared by 3 bases and J by 3 bases, with 3 bases of the junction left unmatched. This CDR3 spans 15 amino acids. The CDR3 DNA is TGTGCCAGCAGCGCCGGACAGGGGGACAATCAGCCCCAGCATTTT. This sequence encodes CASSAGQGDNQPQHF. The complete variable domain, with remaining parts taken from reference TRBV9 and TRBJ1-5, reads DSGVTQTPKHLITATGQRVTLRCSPRSGDLSVYWYQQSLDQGLQFLIQYYNGEERAKGNILERFSAQQFPDLHSELNLSSLELGDSALYFCASSAGQGDNQPQHFGDGTRLSIL.

The chain uses TRBV5-5 and TRBJ2-5, with a possible D match to TRBD2 (6 bases). Germline CDR1 reads SGHKS; CDR2 reads YYEKEE (reference sequence). The CDR3 loop spans 15 amino acids. Trimming took 3 bases from V and 1 from J, leaving 13 bases between them. The CDR3 region is CASSSTGSLQETQYF. The CDR3 DNA reads TGTGCCAGCAGCTCGACCGGGAGCCTCCAAGAGACCCAGTACTTC.

This clone was seen only once. The rearrangement joins TRBV18 to TRBJ1-2; no firm D call. Germline V gives CDR1 KGHSH, CDR2 LQKENI. This CDR3 spans 14 amino acids. Trimming pared 2 bases from V and 5 bases from J, leaving 12 bases between. In nucleotides, the CDR3 is TGTGCCAGCTCACCAGAAGGCAGACTGTATGGCTACACCTTC. Translating gives CASSPEGRLYGYTF.

CDR3 DNA sequence: TGTGCCAGCAGCTTCGACTCGCACACCGGGGAGCTGTTTTTT. Protein product: CASSFDSHTGELFF. The rearrangement links TRBV7-2 to TRBJ2-2; no reliable D call. The CDR3 length is 14 residues. Trimming shortened V by 3 bases and J by 3 bases, and 8 bases separated the two germline ends. Germline V gene lookup returns CDR1 SGHTA and CDR2 FQGNSA.

J is TRBJ1-4 and V is TRBV7-9; no reliable D call. This CDR3 is 13 amino acids long. V shed 1 base and J shed 8 bases, with 8 bases lying between them. Germline-derived CDR1 and CDR2 are SEHNR and FQNEAQ (reference sequence). CDR3: CASSLGRLEKLFF. The CDR3 DNA is TGTGCCAGCAGCTTAGGGAGACTGGAAAAACTGTTTTTT.

This chain connects TRBV7-2 to TRBJ2-7; TRBD1 agrees at 9 bases. The CDR3 spans 14 residues. V trimming: 2 bases; J trimming: 6 bases; junction bases outside the gene matches: 5. Germline loops: CDR1 SGHTA, CDR2 FQGNSA. The CDR3: CASSLFGQGLEQYF. The DNA for the CDR3 is TGTGCCAGCAGCTTATTCGGACAGGGGCTCGAGCAGTACTTC.

This sequence joins TRBV21-1 and TRBJ1-4; the listed D gene, TRBD1, was not tested against the DNA. TRBV21-1 is reported as a pseudogene. The CDR3 is 14 amino acids. The CDR3 DNA reads as TGTGCCAGCAGCAATAAGGACAGGGTTGAAAAACTGTTTTTT. Translated, it gives CASSNKDRVEKLFF.

V usage is TRBV7-3 and J usage is TRBJ2-7; perhaps TRBD2 as D (6 bases). CDR1 is SGHTA and CDR2 is FQGTGA in the germline V gene. Trimming removed 1 base at V and 2 bases at J, with 12 bases between. The CDR3 runs to 15 residues. As DNA, the CDR3 is TGTGCCAGCAGCTTAAGTGGAGGGGATCCCTACGAGCAGTACTTC. Translation: CASSLSGGDPYEQYF.

In this sample, this clone turned up many times. Written as DNA, the CDR3 is TGTGCCAGCAGCTTAGCGCTGGGCGGGAGATGGGGGACCCAGTACTTC. Its protein is CASSLALGGRWGTQYF. The J gene is TRBJ2-5, the V gene TRBV7-9; 7 positions match TRBD2. This CDR3 has 16 residues. Trimming cost V 0 bases and J 7 bases; bases outside gene matches: 11. CDR1 is SEHNR and CDR2 is FQNEAQ in the germline V gene (reference sequence). Full variable domain (rest looked up from reference TRBV7-9 and TRBJ2-5): DTGVSQNPRHKITKRGQNVTFRCDPISEHNRLYWYRQTLGQGPEFLTYFQNEAQLEKSRLLSDRFSAERPKGSFSTLEIQRTEQGDSAMYLCASSLALGGRWGTQYFGPGTRLLVL.

The chain has TRBV27 and TRBJ2-7, with TRBD1 identical over 9 bases. Germline CDR1 reads MNHEY; CDR2 reads SMNVEV (reference sequence). This CDR3 contains 16 residues. J lost 3 bases, V lost 0 bases, and 6 bases had no gene match. CDR3 sequence: CASSLSLGQGNYEQYF. CDR3 nucleotide sequence: TGTGCCAGCAGTTTATCCCTCGGACAGGGGAACTACGAGCAGTACTTC.

The chain combines TRBV5-1 with TRBJ1-3, with D perhaps TRBD1 (5 bases). Germline V gene data show CDR1 as SGHRS and CDR2 as YFSETQ. V was pared by 4 bases and J by 1 base, with 9 bases between. The length of the CDR3 is 14 residues. CDR3 bases: TGCGCCAGCAGCGAGACAGTATCTGGAAACACCATATATTTT. This sequence encodes CASSETVSGNTIYF.

This clone was observed a handful of times. The rearrangement links TRBV9 to TRBJ1-6; tentatively, D is TRBD1 (6 bases). CDR3 length: 17 residues. Trimming removed 4 bases from V and 0 bases from J, with 14 bases in between. Germline assignment: CDR1 SGDLS and CDR2 YYNGEE. Written as DNA, the CDR3 is TGTGCCAGCAGCTTAACAGGGTGGAGCTCCTATAATTCACCCCTCCACTTT. This translates into CASSLTGWSSYNSPLHF.

The gene calls are TRBV3-1 (or the pseudogene TRBV3-2) and TRBJ1-6; 8 positions match TRBD1. The V gene end was trimmed by 6 bases and the J gene end by 0 bases; junction bases not matched to a gene: 7. This CDR3 has 17 amino acids. Germline CDR1 LGHDT, CDR2 YNNKEL (reference sequence). The CDR3 is CASSQGQEGSYNSPLHF. The CDR3 coding sequence is TGTGCCAGCAGTCAGGGACAGGAGGGCTCCTATAATTCACCCCTCCACTTT.

This chain uses TRBV19 with TRBJ2-7; the match to TRBD2 covers 12 bases. The V and J ends lost 4 bases and 2 bases, in that order; junction bases with no gene match: 3. The CDR3 covers 15 residues. Germline-derived CDR1 and CDR2 are LNHDA and SQIVND (reference sequence). CDR3 coding DNA: TGTGCCAGTAGTACTGGACTAGCGGGGCCCTACGAGCAGTACTTC. Translated: CASSTGLAGPYEQYF.

This sequence joins TRBV18 and TRBJ1-3; TRBD1 agrees at 10 bases. J gave up 4 bases and V 2 bases, and 2 bases lay outside the gene matches. There are 15 residues in the CDR3. Germline values: CDR1 KGHSH, CDR2 LQKENI. The CDR3 nucleotides read TGTGCCAGCTCACCAGGGACAGGGGTCGGAAACACCATATATTTT. This encodes CASSPGTGVGNTIYF.

The chain carries TRBV5-1 and TRBJ2-1; D might be TRBD2 (6 bases). Trimming pared 5 bases from V and 3 bases from J, leaving 12 bases between. Germline values: CDR1 SGHRS, CDR2 YFSETQ. The CDR3 is 14 residues long. This CDR3 reads CASSFGSFYNEQFF. The CDR3 DNA follows: TGCGCCAGCAGTTTCGGGAGCTTCTACAATGAGCAGTTCTTC.